The rows below give T cell receptor beta chains drawn from one sample of a study of blood T cell repertoires in COVID-19. Profiled with immunoSEQ multiplex PCR; TCRdb holds only in-frame clones, not every one. This table holds approximately 19,000 clones, approximately 91% found once. The sample taken for sequencing was peripheral blood. These TCRs come from a human donor in a cohort sampled during active COVID-19. The donor label of this sample is uncertain. CDR3s include the opening cysteine and the closing phenylalanine or tryptophan. D genes are given only for firm matches. Not all rows give a size; the values are once, few, many and, for expanded clones, a class.

D gene	clone size	CDR3 length	J gene	V gene	CDR3 protein	CDR3 DNA
NA	NA	14	TRBJ2-3	TRBV28	CASSTNTATDTQYF	TGTGCCAGCAGTACAAATACCGCCACAGATACGCAGTATTTT
NA	once	16	TRBJ2-3	TRBV11-3	CASSSRNSPSTDTQYF	TGTGCCAGCAGCAGCCGAAACTCCCCTAGCACAGATACGCAGTATTTT
NA	NA	15	TRBJ2-3	TRBV30	CAWSRRQAHSDTQYF	TGTGCCTGGAGTCGTAGGCAGGCCCATTCAGATACGCAGTATTTT
TRBD1	NA	16	TRBJ2-3	TRBV18	CASSGGTGGWPDTQYF	TGTGCCAGCTCAGGAGGGACAGGGGGCTGGCCAGATACGCAGTATTTT
TRBD1	NA	16	TRBJ2-5	TRBV5-4	CASSSTGTGEGETQYF	TGTGCCAGCAGCTCGACCGGGACAGGGGAGGGAGAGACCCAGTACTTC
TRBD2	NA	18	TRBJ2-1	TRBV5-1	CASSLAPRTSGIYNEQFF	TGCGCCAGCAGCTTGGCCCCCCGGACTAGCGGGATATACAATGAGCAGTTCTTC
TRBD1	once	14	TRBJ1-1	TRBV5-1	CASAKDRTGTEAFF	TGCGCCAGCGCCAAGGACAGGACGGGCACTGAAGCTTTCTTT
NA	NA	11	TRBJ1-4	TRBV19	CASSIREKLFF	TGTGCCAGTAGCATCCGGGAAAAACTGTTTTTT
TRBD2	NA	14	TRBJ2-7	TRBV5-1	CASSPGTSGKEQYF	TGCGCCAGCAGCCCAGGGACTAGCGGGAAGGAGCAGTACTTC
NA	NA	14	TRBJ2-2	TRBV5-4	CASSTGQDTGELFF	TGTGCCAGCAGCACCGGACAAGATACCGGGGAGCTGTTTTTT
NA	NA	15	TRBJ1-5	TRBV28	CASSLLSGRHQPQHF	TGTGCCAGCAGTTTACTGTCAGGCCGACATCAGCCCCAGCATTTT
NA	NA	14	TRBJ1-4	TRBV15	CATSRQGILEKLFF	TGTGCCACCAGCAGACAGGGGATCCTTGAAAAACTGTTTTTT
NA	NA	15	TRBJ1-1	TRBV9	CASSVQPGPGGEAFF	TGTGCCAGCAGCGTACAGCCGGGGCCCGGGGGTGAAGCTTTCTTT
TRBD2	NA	18	TRBJ2-2	TRBV2	CASSEVRGQREVTGELFF	TGTGCCAGCAGCGAGGTCCGGGGTCAGCGGGAGGTAACCGGGGAGCTGTTTTTT
NA	NA	13	TRBJ2-7	TRBV6-5	CASRKDSTYEQYF	TGTGCCAGCAGAAAGGACAGCACCTACGAGCAGTACTTC
TRBD1	NA	17	TRBJ1-5	TRBV27	CASSPDRGRNSNQPQHF	TGTGCCAGCAGTCCCGACAGGGGGCGGAATAGCAATCAGCCCCAGCATTTT
TRBD1	NA	16	TRBJ2-2	TRBV10-3	CAISEPDRGYTGELFF	TGTGCCATCAGTGAGCCTGACAGGGGGTACACCGGGGAGCTGTTTTTT
TRBD2	NA	15	TRBJ2-7	TRBV10-3	CAISGTSGRTYEQYF	TGTGCCATCAGTGGGACTAGCGGGAGAACGTACGAGCAGTACTTC
TRBD1	NA	14	TRBJ2-7	TRBV6-1	CASSDPGGNYEQYF	TGTGCCAGCAGTGACCCAGGGGGAAACTACGAGCAGTACTTC
NA	NA	13	TRBJ1-5	TRBV19	CASSTPLNQPQHF	TGTGCCAGTAGTACCCCTCTCAATCAGCCCCAGCATTTT
TRBD1	NA	16	TRBJ2-7	TRBV4-1	CASSRAPGQTIYEQYF	TGCGCCAGCAGCCGGGCACCGGGACAGACAATATACGAGCAGTACTTC
NA	once	15	TRBJ2-1	TRBV9	CASSPGASSYNEQFF	TGTGCCAGCAGTCCTGGAGCTAGCTCCTACAATGAGCAGTTCTTC
TRBD1	NA	15	TRBJ2-3	TRBV5-1	CASSLGTANTDTQYF	TGCGCCAGCAGCCTAGGGACAGCCAACACAGATACGCAGTATTTT
TRBD2	NA	16	TRBJ2-1	TRBV4-1	CASSPRRAGAYNEQFF	TGCGCCAGCAGCCCCCGGAGGGCGGGAGCCTACAATGAGCAGTTCTTC
TRBD1	NA	17	TRBJ2-7	TRBV4-2	CASSRQTGTGSSYEQYF	TGTGCCAGCAGTCGACAAACCGGGACAGGGTCTTCCTACGAGCAGTACTTC
NA	NA	15	TRBJ2-3	TRBV7-9	CASSLSGGSTDTQYF	TGTGCCAGCAGCTTAAGTGGAGGCAGCACAGATACGCAGTATTTT
TRBD2	NA	16	TRBJ2-7	TRBV5-4	CASSPRTSGSSYEQYF	TGTGCCAGCAGTCCCCGGACTAGCGGGAGCTCCTACGAGCAGTACTTC
NA	NA	16	TRBJ2-5	TRBV6-1	CASSEAGLAVWETQYF	TGTGCCAGCAGTGAAGCGGGTCTAGCTGTCTGGGAGACCCAGTACTTC
TRBD1	NA	14	TRBJ1-4	TRBV6-5	CASRETGVVRKLFF	TGTGCCAGCAGGGAGACAGGGGTTGTTAGAAAACTGTTTTTT
TRBD1	NA	16	TRBJ1-4	TRBV11-3	CASSWSGRTGEEKLFF	TGTGCCAGCAGCTGGAGTGGACGGACAGGGGAGGAAAAACTGTTTTTT
TRBD2	NA	15	TRBJ2-3	TRBV16	CASSPSGGPIDTQYF	TGTGCCAGCAGCCCTTCGGGAGGGCCCATAGATACGCAGTATTTT
NA	NA	14	TRBJ1-2	TRBV30	CAWSVGREDYGYTF	TGTGCCTGGAGTGTTGGGAGGGAGGACTATGGCTACACCTTC
NA	NA	13	TRBJ2-1	TRBV24-1	CATSDLGGNEQFF	TGTGCCACCAGTGATTTAGGAGGTAATGAGCAGTTCTTC
TRBD2	NA	18	TRBJ2-1	TRBV9	CASSPPGLAGSSYNEQFF	TGTGCCAGCAGTCCTCCGGGACTAGCGGGTAGCTCCTACAATGAGCAGTTCTTC
NA	NA	14	TRBJ1-1	TRBV6-5	CASSYSNNGGGAFF	TGTGCCAGCAGTTACTCGAATAACGGCGGGGGGGCTTTCTTT
TRBD2	NA	17	TRBJ2-2	TRBV5-1	CASSFGLAGTGTGELFF	TGCGCCAGCAGCTTCGGACTAGCGGGAACGGGAACCGGGGAGCTGTTTTTT
TRBD1	NA	15	TRBJ2-1	TRBV24-1	CATGSHRGSYNEQFF	TGTGCCACCGGCTCCCACAGGGGGTCCTACAATGAGCAGTTCTTC
NA	NA	12	TRBJ2-3	TRBV10-3	CAISAGLDTQYF	TGTGCCATCAGTGCCGGACTAGATACGCAGTATTTT
NA	NA	14	TRBJ2-2	TRBV7-3	CASTESIYTGELFF	TGTGCCAGCACCGAGTCGATTTACACCGGGGAGCTGTTTTTT
NA	NA	13	TRBJ1-4	TRBV5-1	CASRSGSNEKLFF	TGCGCCAGCAGGAGCGGTTCTAATGAAAAACTGTTTTTT
NA	NA	12	TRBJ2-7	TRBV29-1	CSVTTTSYEQYF	TGCAGCGTAACAACCACCTCCTACGAGCAGTACTTC
NA	once	14	TRBJ1-5	TRBV6-5	CASSQQGGNQPQHF	TGTGCCAGCAGTCAACAGGGAGGCAATCAGCCCCAGCATTTT
TRBD2	NA	15	TRBJ2-7	TRBV5-1	CASSLGGGSYDEQYF	TGCGCCAGCAGCTTGGGTGGCGGGAGTTACGACGAGCAGTACTTC
TRBD1	few	13	TRBJ2-1	TRBV19	CASSDRGINEQFF	TGTGCCAGTAGCGACAGGGGAATCAATGAGCAGTTCTTC
NA	NA	15	TRBJ1-2	TRBV19	CASSIVGTNLHGYTF	TGTGCCAGTAGTATAGTGGGGACAAATCTACATGGCTACACCTTC
TRBD1	NA	15	TRBJ2-7	TRBV6-6	CASSYSGTGYGEQYF	TGTGCCAGCAGTTACTCGGGGACAGGGTATGGCGAGCAGTACTTC
NA	NA	14	TRBJ1-2	TRBV27	CASSLQGPHYGYTF	TGTGCCAGCAGCTTACAGGGTCCTCATTATGGCTACACCTTC
NA	NA	13	TRBJ1-1	TRBV15	CATSRDPGRKAFF	TGTGCCACCAGCAGAGATCCAGGGCGAAAAGCTTTCTTT
TRBD1	NA	17	TRBJ2-3	TRBV28	CASSIRQGLARTDTQYF	TGTGCCAGCAGTATCAGACAGGGTTTGGCCCGCACAGATACGCAGTATTTT
NA	NA	11	TRBJ1-1	TRBV15	CATSRGTEAFF	TGTGCCACCAGCCGGGGCACTGAAGCTTTCTTT